Reported below is one T cell receptor beta chain. The data were obtained in a study of blood T cell repertoires in COVID-19. Study-level background: T cells, B-cell-depleted T cells, or PBMCs supplied cDNA or gDNA.

How the authors handled the data: Estimation of nucleated cell counts was performed using reference gene primer amplification. Method: immunoSEQ multiplex PCR; TCRdb's copy keeps in-frame clones and lacks some. Clonal size and the V and J genes are those of that table, whereas D and trimming came from the DNA. The table shows 200,000 to 300,000 clones, with approximately 86% occurring only once. This CDR3 region has 12 residues. The J segment lost 7 bases and the V segment lost 10 bases, leaving 5 bases of the junction unmatched. Looked up from germline, CDR1 is ENHRY and CDR2 is SYGVKD. The J gene is TRBJ2-1, the V gene TRBV10-3, with 9 bases aligning to TRBD2. The source is a human donor in a cohort sampled during active COVID-19. The sequenced sample was peripheral blood. The CDR3 DNA reads TGTGCCACCGGACTAGCGCCGAATGAGCAGTTCTTC. Translating it yields CATGLAPNEQFF.